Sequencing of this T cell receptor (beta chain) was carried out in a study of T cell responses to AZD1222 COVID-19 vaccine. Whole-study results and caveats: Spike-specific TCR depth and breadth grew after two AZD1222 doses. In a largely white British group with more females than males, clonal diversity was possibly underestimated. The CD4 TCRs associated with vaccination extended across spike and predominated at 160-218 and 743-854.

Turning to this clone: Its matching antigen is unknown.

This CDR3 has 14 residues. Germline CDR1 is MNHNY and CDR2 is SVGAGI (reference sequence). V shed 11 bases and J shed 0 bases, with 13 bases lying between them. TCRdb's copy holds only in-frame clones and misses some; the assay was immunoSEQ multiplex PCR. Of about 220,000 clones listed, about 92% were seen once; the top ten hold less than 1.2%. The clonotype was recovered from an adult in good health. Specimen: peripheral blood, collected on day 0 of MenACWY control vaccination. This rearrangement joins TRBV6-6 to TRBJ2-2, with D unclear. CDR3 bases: TGTGCCGCTTCCCAAAGAGCGAACACCGGGGAGCTGTTTTTT. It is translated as CAASQRANTGELFF.